The source of this TCR beta chain is a study of PD-1 blockade in classical Hodgkin lymphoma. Whole-study findings and limits: Complete responders entered with baseline diversity on par with newly diagnosed patients, the results showed. It was CD4+ TCR diversity, not CD8+, that rose significantly by C4D1.

About this clone: Its target is unknown.

Generated by immunoSEQ multiplex PCR, the TCRdb table keeps only in-frame clones and is missing some. This table has 15,000 to 20,000 clones, about three quarters appearing once. Germline CDR1 reads SGHRS; CDR2 reads YFSETQ. V was trimmed by 3 bases and J by 0 bases, leaving 13 bases between them. This CDR3 comprises 16 residues. Time point described: cycle 4 day 1 (C4D1), after six to seven weeks of nivolumab. Every patient had relapsed following autologous stem cell transplantation, and cohorts differed in brentuximab vedotin exposure. Magnetic negative selection purified CD4+ T cells from thawed PBMCs.

This rearrangement joins TRBV5-1 to TRBJ2-1; D is possibly TRBD2 (5 bases). This clonotype was obtained from a human donor with classical Hodgkin lymphoma. This specimen consisted of CD4+ T cells from blood, obtained before the fourth cycle of nivolumab. The CDR3 sequence is CASSSAPGSSYNEQFF. The CDR3 DNA follows: TGCGCCAGCAGCTCAGCTCCGGGAAGCTCCTACAATGAGCAGTTCTTC.